The next 30 T cell receptor beta chains were all read from a single sample in a study of vaccination and CD4 T cells after COVID-19. Their antigens are not known. Oncomine TCR Beta short-read sequencing was applied to DNA from cultured CD4+ T cells. TCRdb called the PCR reads again in MiXCR, with one record for every CDR3 protein. The repertoire holds thousands of distinct CDR3 sequences, with nearly 70% as singletons. Treatment specified: roughly 11-day PBMC culture with coronavirus spike peptide pools or control peptides (ViraFEST assay). Sequencing input: CD4+ T cells from blood, cultured in vitro. The receptor source for this set is a human donor who had recovered from COVID-19.

This clonotype was observed a single time. V and J are TRBV11-2 and TRBJ1-5; D unresolved. CDR3 length: 13 residues. Trimming stripped 3 bases from V and 2 bases from J, with 5 bases between. Germline-derived CDR1 and CDR2 are SGHAT and FQNNGV. The CDR3 loop reads CASSFGRNQPQHF. The CDR3 bases are TGTGCCAGCAGCTTTGGGCGCAATCAGCCCCAGCATTTT.

The chain joins TRBV20-1 to TRBJ2-6; 9 nucleotides align to TRBD1. The germline V gene has CDR1 DFQATT and CDR2 SNEGSKA (reference sequence). After removal of 2 bases from V and 2 bases from J, the junction contained 4 bases not matched to a gene. The CDR3 loop spans 16 amino acids. The CDR3 is CSARNRGRPGANVLTF. For the CDR3, the DNA is TGCAGTGCTAGAAACAGGGGGCGACCTGGGGCCAACGTCCTGACTTTC.

Worth noting for this clonotype: The junction differs from germline at one of its ends, possibly a read error. Here the CDR3 reads CATSSVTDTQYF. Here the CDR3 DNA reads TGTGCCACCAGTTCCGTTACAGATACGCAGTATTTT. The genes are TRBV27 and TRBJ2-3; no reliable D call. This CDR3 comprises 12 residues. Germline loops: CDR1 MNHEY, CDR2 SMNVEV (reference sequence).

The chain links TRBV7-9 to TRBJ2-7; D is unresolved. The CDR3 is 13 amino acids. CDR1 is SEHNR and CDR2 is FQNEAQ in the germline V gene (reference sequence). V lost 0 bases and J 6 bases, leaving 9 bases between the germline ends. This CDR3 reads CASSLALETEQYF. In DNA form, the CDR3 reads TGTGCCAGCAGCTTAGCTTTGGAAACCGAGCAGTACTTC.

This clonotype occurred a few times. The V gene is TRBV7-2, the J gene TRBJ1-2; D might be TRBD1 (5 bases). The CDR3 length is 14 residues. The ends were cut back, 0 bases at V and 7 bases at J, with 12 bases in the middle. Germline CDR1 reads SGHTA; CDR2 reads FQGNSA. The CDR3 DNA reads TGTGCCAGCAGCTTAGCGTGGGGGGAAGGTGGCTACACCTTC. Its protein product is CASSLAWGEGGYTF.

The chain joins TRBV20-1 to TRBJ1-1, with D possibly matching TRBD1 (5 bases). Germline V lookup: CDR1 DFQATT, CDR2 SNEGSKA (reference sequence). The ends were cut back, 0 bases at V and 7 bases at J, with 12 bases in the middle. This CDR3 is 13 amino acids long. The CDR3 nucleotides read TGCAGTGCTAGAGACAGGGTCGGGGGTGAAGCTTTCTTT. This translates into CSARDRVGGEAFF.

This chain joins TRBV7-6 and TRBJ1-2, with 7 bases aligning to TRBD1. V trimming: 3 bases; J trimming: 4 bases; junction bases outside the gene matches: 2. The CDR3 is 13 amino acids. Germline lookup yields CDR1 SGHVS and CDR2 FNYEAQ. The DNA of the CDR3 is TGTGCCAGCAGCTTTCCAGGGGGCTATGGCTACACCTTC. It codes for CASSFPGGYGYTF.

A single count supports this clonotype. The chain joins TRBV28 to TRBJ2-7; D might be TRBD1 (6 bases). The V gene lost 6 bases and the J gene lost 3 bases, with 15 bases spanning the gap. Germline V CDR1 and CDR2: MDHEN, SYDVKM. This CDR3 has 14 amino acids. The CDR3 nucleotides read TGTGCCAGCAGGGGGACACGAGGGGACTACGAGCAGTACTTC. Translation gives CASRGTRGDYEQYF.

The rearrangement uses TRBV20-1 and TRBJ1-4; D remains ambiguous. CDR3 length equals 13 residues. The V gene lost 3 bases and the J gene lost 0 bases, with 5 bases spanning the gap. Germline V gene sequence: CDR1 DFQATT, CDR2 SNEGSKA (reference sequence). The CDR3: CSARRATNEKLFF. In DNA form, the CDR3 reads TGCAGTGCTAGGCGCGCAACTAATGAAAAACTGTTTTTT.

The chain recombines TRBV7-3 with TRBJ2-5, with D hard to call. Deletions cut 3 bases from V and 4 bases from J, with 6 bases between. Looked up from germline, CDR1 is SGHTA and CDR2 is FQGTGA. The CDR3 totals 12 residues. The CDR3 loop reads CASSFRGETQYF. The CDR3 DNA is TGTGCCAGCAGCTTCAGAGGAGAGACCCAGTACTTC.

This rearrangement joins TRBV15 to TRBJ2-7, with 11 bases aligning to TRBD2. From germline, CDR1 is LNHNV and CDR2 YYDKDF (reference sequence). This CDR3 contains 18 residues. Trimming removed 2 bases from V and 9 bases from J; junction bases left unmatched: 18. The CDR3 loop is CATSRFDVAGGPHLRQYF. Here the CDR3 DNA reads TGTGCCACCAGCAGATTTGACGTAGCGGGAGGGCCCCACTTAAGGCAGTACTTC.

The V call is TRBV11-2, the J call TRBJ2-1; 7 bases are a match to TRBD2. The CDR3 covers 14 residues. Germline loops: CDR1 SGHAT, CDR2 FQNNGV. The V and J ends lost 7 bases and 3 bases, in that order; junction bases with no gene match: 6. Written as DNA, the CDR3 is TGTGCCAGCAAACCTAGCGGAGTCTACAATGAGCAGTTCTTC. It encodes CASKPSGVYNEQFF. Full variable domain (missing parts from reference TRBV11-2 and TRBJ2-1): EAGVAQSPRYKIIEKRQSVAFWCNPISGHATLYWYQQILGQGPKLLIQFQNNGVVDDSQLPKDRFSAERLKGVDSTLKIQPAKLEDSAVYLCASKPSGVYNEQFFGPGTRLTVL.

This clonotype has more than one count but fewer than ten. J is TRBJ1-1 and V is TRBV2, with D possibly TRBD1 on 6 matching bases. The V gene lost 9 bases and the J gene lost 1 base, with 9 bases spanning the gap. This CDR3 has 12 residues. Germline V gene sequence: CDR1 SNHLY, CDR2 FYNNEI. CDR3 in amino acids: CASKQGNTEAFF. The CDR3 DNA is TGTGCCAGTAAACAGGGGAACACTGAAGCTTTCTTT.

V is TRBV20-1 and J is TRBJ1-5; 8 nucleotides agree with TRBD1. From germline, CDR1 is DFQATT and CDR2 SNEGSKA (reference sequence). V gave up 5 bases and J gave up 2 bases; unmatched junction bases: 5. This CDR3 is 14 amino acids long. The CDR3 DNA reads TGCAGTGCTTGGACAGGGCGAGGCAATCAGCCCCAGCATTTT. Its protein is CSAWTGRGNQPQHF.

A few counts support this clonotype. The chain has TRBV2 and TRBJ1-6; the match to TRBD1 covers 11 bases. Germline V gene lookup returns CDR1 SNHLY and CDR2 FYNNEI. The CDR3 contains 15 residues. J lost 7 bases, V lost 6 bases, and 5 bases had no gene match. The CDR3 region has the DNA TGTGCCAGCAGCGCGGGGACAGGGGGGAATTCACCCCTCCACTTT. Residues: CASSAGTGGNSPLHF.

J is TRBJ2-7 and V is TRBV5-6; D is perhaps TRBD1 or TRBD2 (5 bases each). The CDR3 consists of 15 residues. Germline assignment: CDR1 SGHDT and CDR2 YYEEEE. The V gene lost 4 bases and the J gene lost 3 bases, with 17 bases spanning the gap. As DNA, the CDR3 is TGTGCCAGCAGCCCTGTTGGGGGAAGTTTCTACGAGCAGTACTTC. It codes for CASSPVGGSFYEQYF.

As for this clonotype: The junction and the germline gene differ at one end; a read error may be behind it. The rearrangement joins TRBV19 to TRBJ1-3; D possibly corresponds to TRBD1 (6 bases). Germline-derived CDR1 and CDR2 are LNHDA and SQIVND (reference sequence). CDR3 length equals 13 residues. DNA of the CDR3: TGTGCCAGTAGTATGGTGGACCGGGACACCCTATATTTT. Translation: CASSMVDRDTLYF.

With regard to this clonotype: A junction end diverges from the germline sequence, so it may reflect a read error. The chain combines TRBV7-9 with TRBJ2-1; D uncertain. Looked up from germline, CDR1 is SEHNR and CDR2 is FQNEAQ (reference sequence). The CDR3 totals 12 residues. As DNA, the CDR3 is TGTGCCAGCAGCGACCGGGCCCACTCCAGTTCGTTC. This translates into CASSDRAHSSSF.

V and J are TRBV15 and TRBJ2-7; D unclear. From germline, CDR1 is LNHNV and CDR2 YYDKDF (reference sequence). Deletions cut 0 bases from V and 3 bases from J, with 12 bases between. The CDR3 is made up of 15 amino acids. The CDR3 loop is CATSRDRLRVYEQYF. In nucleotides, the CDR3 is TGTGCCACCAGCAGAGATAGACTCAGAGTCTACGAGCAGTACTTC.

This clonotype is termed large (0.1 to 1%). The chain links TRBV6-2 or TRBV6-3 to TRBJ2-7, with 9 bases identical to TRBD1. This CDR3 is 17 amino acids long. The V and J ends lost 5 bases and 2 bases, in that order; junction bases with no gene match: 13. Germline CDR1 MNHEY, CDR2 SVGEGT. The CDR3 loop reads CASSTTTGQGQPYEQYF. DNA of the CDR3: TGTGCCAGCAGTACAACTACGGGACAGGGACAGCCCTACGAGCAGTACTTC.

A single count supports this clonotype. The chain combines TRBV19 with TRBJ1-5; D possibly corresponds to TRBD1 (6 bases). Germline loops: CDR1 LNHDA, CDR2 SQIVND (reference sequence). The germline V and J ends were trimmed by 2 bases and 2 bases, with 22 bases remaining between them. The CDR3 has 19 residues. The CDR3 nucleotides read TGTGCCAGTAGTATACGAACCCCCTGGGGGGCGATGGGCAATCAGCCCCAGCATTTT. This codes for CASSIRTPWGAMGNQPQHF.

The chain has TRBV20-1 and TRBJ2-3; 9 bases match TRBD2. The germline gives CDR1 DFQATT, CDR2 SNEGSKA (reference sequence). J was trimmed by 6 bases and V by 6 bases; bases with no gene match: 13. The CDR3 totals 15 residues. CDR3 in DNA: TGCAGTGCACTCCCATTAGCGGGAGATTTGGATACGCAGTATTTT. Its translation is CSALPLAGDLDTQYF.

This clonotype was recorded once. This sequence joins TRBV19 and TRBJ1-2; possibly TRBD1 for D (5 bases). V was shortened by 3 bases and J by 1 base, with 15 bases between the two germline ends. CDR1 is LNHDA, CDR2 SQIVND, per germline (reference sequence). The CDR3 runs to 16 residues. The CDR3 nucleotides read TGTGCCAGTAGTATGTTGGGCAGGGCCGTTAACTATGGCTACACCTTC. It translates to CASSMLGRAVNYGYTF.

J is TRBJ2-5 and V is TRBV5-4; weak D call: TRBD2 (7 bases). The V gene lost 0 bases and the J gene lost 4 bases, with 16 bases spanning the gap. CDR3 length: 16 amino acids. Looked up from germline, CDR1 is SGHNT and CDR2 is YYREEE (reference sequence). In nucleotides, the CDR3 is TGTGCCAGCAGCTTGGGGAGTCACGGGGGGCGAGAGACCCAGTACTTC. Translating gives CASSLGSHGGRETQYF.

The rearrangement uses TRBV24-1 and TRBJ2-5; 8 bases are shared with TRBD2. The V segment lost 3 bases and the J segment 2 bases; nucleotides outside the gene matches: 4. The CDR3 runs to 15 residues. Germline V lookup: CDR1 KGHDR, CDR2 SFDVKD. CDR3 sequence: CATSDALAGQETQYF. The CDR3 nucleotides are TGTGCCACCAGTGATGCCCTAGCGGGTCAAGAGACCCAGTACTTC.

The chain combines TRBV25-1 with TRBJ1-6; D remains unclear. In germline, CDR1 is MGHDK, CDR2 SYGVNS. The CDR3 contains 14 residues. Trimming shortened V by 5 bases and J by 8 bases, and 13 bases separated the two germline ends. The CDR3 spells CASSPTGGDSPLHF. The CDR3 nucleotides are TGTGCCAGCAGTCCGACGGGTGGGGATTCACCCCTCCACTTT.

The genes are TRBV19 and TRBJ2-7, with 8 nucleotides matching TRBD1. Trimming cost V 5 bases and J 3 bases; bases outside gene matches: 9. The germline V gene has CDR1 LNHDA and CDR2 SQIVND (reference sequence). The CDR3 loop spans 15 amino acids. CDR3 sequence: CASSAYRDRSYEQYF. CDR3 sequence (DNA): TGTGCCAGTAGTGCTTACCGGGACAGGAGCTACGAGCAGTACTTC.

The sample holds one count of this clonotype. The V call is TRBV6-5, the J call TRBJ1-5; tentatively, D is TRBD1 (6 bases). V lost 4 bases and J lost 0, with 7 bases in between. The CDR3 is 14 residues long. Germline loops: CDR1 MNHEY, CDR2 SVGAGI. The CDR3 loop is CASSSQGSNQPQHF. The CDR3 DNA reads as TGTGCCAGCAGTTCACAGGGTAGCAATCAGCCCCAGCATTTT.

The gene calls are TRBV6-1 and TRBJ1-5, with D tentatively TRBD1 (6 bases). Germline CDR1 and CDR2: MNHNS and SASEGT. The CDR3 length is 9 residues. CDR3: CEGDQPQHF. Here the CDR3 DNA reads TGTGAGGGGGATCAGCCCCAGCATTTT.

Points on this clonotype: This may come from a read error, since a much larger clone is one base off. The V call is TRBV7-2, the J call TRBJ2-1; 8 bases align to TRBD2. The trim removed 5 bases at V and 7 bases at J, leaving 19 bases unmatched. This CDR3 region has 18 residues. Germline loops: CDR1 SGHTA, CDR2 FQGNSA. The CDR3 nucleotides read TGTGCCAGCAGCCGGCCAAGGCGGACGGGAGGGCTAGGGAATGAGCAGTTCTTC. Encoded protein: CASSRPRRTGGLGNEQFF.